The clone carrying this T cell receptor beta chain occurred many times. Its antigen remains unknown. This record belongs to a study of T-cell memory formation after mild COVID-19. For the study at large: TCR clusters were mostly confined to one donor each.

The CDR3 covers 14 residues. Germline V gene data show CDR1 as MNHEY and CDR2 as SVGEGT. V lost 5 bases, J lost 0 bases, and 8 bases lay in between. 5'RACE primed at constant segments yielded TCR alpha and TCR beta cDNA libraries bearing sample barcodes and UMIs. TCRdb reprocessed the 5' RACE reads via MiXCR and lists one record per CDR3 protein. The data show roughly 130,000 distinct CDR3 sequences, about 6% seen once. Study findings and constraints: From day 15 to 85, contracting clones were balanced between CD4 and CD8, whereas later expanders leaned toward CD4+. Pre-infection memory showed some responding clones, and this suggested that cross-reactive memory joined.

The chain joins TRBV6-2 or TRBV6-3 to TRBJ2-1, with D unresolved. Sample: PBMCs or a T cell subset sorted from them (not recorded which). This clonotype was sampled from an adult woman who had mild COVID-19 (a few samples of this study predate the infection). Cell type and time point are not known. CDR3 nucleotides: TGTGCCAGCAGTCGGGTGATCTCCTACAATGAGCAGTTCTTC. Translated, it gives CASSRVISYNEQFF.